Following are 21 T cell receptor beta chains from one sample sequenced in a study of blood T cell repertoires in COVID-19. Sequenced by immunoSEQ multiplex PCR; TCRdb stores in-frame clones only, minus some. Of about 300,000 clones in the sample, over 70% are singletons; the top ten hold roughly 1.2%. The sample taken for sequencing was peripheral blood. These receptors were taken from a woman aged 45 to 65 with acute or convalescent COVID-19.

The gene calls are TRBV2 and TRBJ2-3; 10 positions agree with TRBD2. Per germline, CDR1 SNHLY and CDR2 FYNNEI. The J segment lost 6 bases and the V segment lost 5 bases, leaving 8 bases of the junction unmatched. This CDR3 contains 15 residues. The CDR3 DNA reads TGTGCCAGCAGTCCCTCCAGCGGGGGGGCGGATACGCAGTATTTT. It translates to CASSPSSGGADTQYF.

This rearrangement joins TRBV12-3 or TRBV12-4 to TRBJ1-6; D unresolved. Trimming shortened V by 6 bases and J by 7 bases, and 7 bases separated the two germline ends. The CDR3 runs 12 residues. The chain's CDR3 is CASRKLNSPLHF. CDR3 in DNA: TGTGCCAGCAGGAAGCTGAATTCACCCCTCCACTTT.

Points on this clone: This sample includes further DNA sequences coding for the same CDR3. This chain connects TRBV7-2 to TRBJ2-5, with 7 bases fitting TRBD1. Germline V lookup: CDR1 SGHTA, CDR2 FQGNSA. Trimming took 1 base from V and 1 from J; bases not matched to a gene: 0. This CDR3 region has 14 residues. CDR3 DNA: TGTGCCAGCAGCTTAGGACAGGGCCAAGAGACCCAGTACTTC. Its translation: CASSLGQGQETQYF.

This clone was detected only a few times. This rearrangement joins TRBV12-5 to TRBJ2-1; D not certain. CDR3 size: 12 residues. Between the trimmed V and J ends, which lost 3 bases and 6 bases, there was a span of 6 bases. CDR1 and CDR2 from the germline V gene are LGHNT and FRNRAP. The CDR3 loop reads CASGFSGNEQFF. Here the CDR3 DNA reads TGTGCTAGTGGTTTCTCGGGCAATGAGCAGTTCTTC.

This clone was counted once. The J gene is TRBJ1-5, the V gene TRBV19, with D unresolved. The CDR3 length is 15 residues. V was pared by 5 bases and J by 6 bases, with 17 bases between. CDR1 is LNHDA, CDR2 SQIVND, per germline (reference sequence). CDR3 sequence: CASSRPSTDVQPQHF. The CDR3 DNA reads as TGTGCCAGTAGTCGCCCCTCTACAGACGTTCAGCCCCAGCATTTT.

The rearrangement uses TRBV5-6 and TRBJ2-5; D gene ambiguous. This CDR3 contains 13 residues. Germline V lookup: CDR1 SGHDT, CDR2 YYEEEE. V lost 0 bases, J lost 3 bases, and 6 bases lay in between. The CDR3 protein is CASSLDYKETQYF. In DNA, the CDR3 is TGTGCCAGCAGCTTGGATTATAAAGAGACCCAGTACTTC.

The V and J genes are TRBV4-3 and TRBJ2-7; the D gene is possibly TRBD2 (7 bases). CDR1 and CDR2 from the germline V gene are LGHNA and YSLEER. With 4 bases removed from V and 3 bases from J, the gap between germline ends came to 16 bases. The CDR3 spans 15 residues. In DNA form, the CDR3 reads TGCGCCAGCAGCCTGGGGGGCGGGAGTGGCTACGAGCAGTACTTC. This translates into CASSLGGGSGYEQYF.

The chain links TRBV7-9 to TRBJ1-1, with D perhaps matching TRBD1 (6 bases). V was pared by 2 bases and J by 4 bases, with 11 bases between. Germline CDR1 and CDR2: SEHNR and FQNEAQ (reference sequence). CDR3 length: 14 amino acids. Here the CDR3 DNA reads TGTGCCAGCAGCTTACAGGGGCCGGGCACTGAAGCTTTCTTT. It codes for CASSLQGPGTEAFF.

V gene TRBV13 combines with J gene TRBJ2-3, with D unclear. V was clipped by 0 bases and J by 1 base, with 11 bases between them. Germline V gene data show CDR1 as PRHDT and CDR2 as FYEKMQ (reference sequence). The CDR3 has 16 amino acids. CDR3 sequence: CASSLGKRDRTDTQYF. In DNA form, the CDR3 reads TGTGCCAGCAGCTTAGGGAAGCGAGATCGCACAGATACGCAGTATTTT.

This chain uses TRBV2 with TRBJ1-4; 10 bases fit TRBD1. Per germline, CDR1 SNHLY and CDR2 FYNNEI. Trimming removed 6 bases from V and 3 bases from J; junction bases left unmatched: 10. This CDR3 has 17 residues. The CDR3 DNA is TGTGCCAGCAGAACTCCGGGACAGGGGAAGTCTAATGAAAAACTGTTTTTT. This codes for CASRTPGQGKSNEKLFF.

This clone turned up a few times. J is TRBJ1-4 and V is TRBV27; 8 bases line up with TRBD1. This CDR3 comprises 14 residues. J was trimmed by 8 bases and V by 6 bases; bases with no gene match: 8. CDR1 is MNHEY, CDR2 SMNVEV, per germline (reference sequence). The CDR3 sequence is CASSGQGYKEKLFF. As DNA, the CDR3 is TGTGCCAGCAGCGGACAGGGCTACAAGGAAAAACTGTTTTTT.

The chain recombines TRBV4-3 with TRBJ2-2, with 8 bases identical to TRBD2. V shed 0 bases, J shed 5 bases, and the junction held 8 bases outside the gene matches. The CDR3 covers 17 residues. CDR1 and CDR2 (germline): LGHNA, YSLEER. DNA of the CDR3: TGCGCCAGCAGCCAAGATTCAGCGGGAGAAAGTACCGGGGAGCTGTTTTTT. Translated, it gives CASSQDSAGESTGELFF.

The chain recombines TRBV18 with TRBJ2-6, with 7 bases that match TRBD1. The germline CDR1 and CDR2 sequences are KGHSH and LQKENI. The junction had 9 bases not matched to a gene; V was cut back by 3 bases and J by 4 bases. The CDR3 consists of 17 residues. CDR3 bases: TGTGCCAGCTCACCGCTAAGGGGGCTGGCAGGGGCCAACGTCCTGACTTTC. Protein: CASSPLRGLAGANVLTF.

The genes are TRBV6-5 and TRBJ1-3; D ambiguous. The germline gives CDR1 MNHEY, CDR2 SVGAGI. V dropped 5 bases and J dropped 8 bases, with 13 bases sitting between them. The CDR3 consists of 13 residues. CDR3 DNA: TGTGCCAGCAGTCGTACCGGGAAGGACACCATATATTTT. Its protein product is CASSRTGKDTIYF.

This chain joins TRBV4-1 and TRBJ1-4; 7 bases are a match to TRBD1. The CDR3 sequence is 17 residues long. V was clipped by 1 base and J by 4 bases; unmatched bases: 9. Per the germline V gene, CDR1 is MGHRA and CDR2 is YSYEKL. The CDR3 nucleotides are TGCGCCAGCAGCCAAGTCGGCAGGGGGAGAATTAATGAAAAACTGTTTTTT. Its protein is CASSQVGRGRINEKLFF.

J is TRBJ2-3 and V is TRBV2; 8 bases match TRBD1. CDR3 length: 12 amino acids. Losses at the gene ends were 4 bases for V and 14 bases for J; bases not matched to a gene: 8. The germline V gene has CDR1 SNHLY and CDR2 FYNNEI. This chain's CDR3 is CASSGLQGVPYF. CDR3 in DNA: TGTGCCAGCAGTGGTTTACAGGGGGTTCCGTATTTT.

This sequence joins TRBV14 and TRBJ2-3; weak D call: TRBD2 (6 bases). CDR3 length: 15 amino acids. CDR1 and CDR2 (germline): SGHDN, FVKESK. Trimming removed 2 bases at V and 2 bases at J, with 11 bases between. CDR3 loop: CASSQKGLITDTQYF. As DNA, the CDR3 is TGTGCCAGCAGCCAAAAGGGACTCATCACAGATACGCAGTATTTT.

The rearrangement joins TRBV6-2 or TRBV6-3 to TRBJ1-2, with TRBD1 matching 7 bases. With V trimmed by 0 bases and J by 4 bases, 8 bases remained unmatched. Germline CDR1 reads MNHEY; CDR2 reads SVGEGT. The CDR3 consists of 16 residues. In nucleotides, the CDR3 is TGTGCCAGCAGTTACTCGGGGACAGAGCGCCTCTATGGCTACACCTTC. As protein: CASSYSGTERLYGYTF.

The V gene is TRBV2, the J gene TRBJ2-5; 9 bases are a match to TRBD2. The CDR3 has 15 residues. The V and J ends lost 4 bases and 4 bases, in that order; junction bases with no gene match: 7. Germline values: CDR1 SNHLY, CDR2 FYNNEI. CDR3 nucleotide sequence: TGTGCCAGCAGTGTGATAGCGGGGGACGGAGAGACCCAGTACTTC. Translated, it gives CASSVIAGDGETQYF.

This clone has more than one count but fewer than ten. This chain uses TRBV3-1 (or the pseudogene TRBV3-2) with TRBJ2-1, with D hard to call. The CDR3 sequence is 15 residues long. Germline V lookup: CDR1 LGHDT, CDR2 YNNKEL (reference sequence). Trimming shortened V by 0 bases and J by 2 bases, and 8 bases separated the two germline ends. The CDR3 sequence: CASSQDPAAYNEQFF. DNA of the CDR3: TGTGCCAGCAGCCAAGATCCGGCGGCCTACAATGAGCAGTTCTTC.

This chain connects TRBV3-1 (or the pseudogene TRBV3-2) to TRBJ2-3, with D possibly TRBD2 on 5 matching bases. This CDR3 has 13 residues. Germline CDR1 LGHDT, CDR2 YNNKEL (reference sequence). Trimming took 0 bases from V and 5 from J, leaving 6 bases between them. CDR3: CASSQDRGDTQYF. CDR3 nucleotide sequence: TGTGCCAGCAGCCAAGATCGGGGAGATACGCAGTATTTT.